This TCR beta chain is drawn from a study of glioma-infiltrating T cells after dendritic cell vaccination (dated by TCRdb to about 2016). Study-wide context: The cohort included 15 or so glioblastoma patients drawn from Phase I and II dendritic cell vaccination trials, of whom 9 were newly diagnosed and 6 had recurrent disease. Patients received autologous tumor lysate-pulsed dendritic cell vaccination between 2003 and 2012. The vaccine was prepared from monocyte-derived dendritic cells that were cultured for roughly 7 days with IL-4 and GM-CSF and then pulsed overnight with autologous tumor lysate. Each patient got three intradermal injections of the dendritic cell vaccine, spaced at biweekly intervals, in the arm below the axilla. Deep sequencing of TCR beta CDR3 regions was used to quantify tumor-infiltrating lymphocyte content and compare tumor and blood repertoires in dendritic cell-vaccinated glioblastoma patients. Survival after dendritic cell vaccination was correlated with TCR sequencing metrics, including TIL content and tumor-blood repertoire overlap. The study at large found these results: The cohort was small and heterogeneous, only a few patients had full blood and tumor sets, and even fewer had initial-recurrent tumor pairs. TCR clonality showed no direct relationship with survival, which suggests that a diverse polyclonal response may be important. After dendritic cell vaccination, a higher estimated pretreatment TIL content predicted longer time to progression and longer overall survival. The TCR overlap response model with three groups was called speculative and said to need prospective validation.

The immunoSEQ assay amplified TCRB CDR3 regions from about 2 micrograms of genomic DNA, or from all available DNA when less than that amount was available. Multiplex PCR used 60 forward primers for TCR V beta segments and 13 reverse primers for J beta segments. To estimate reads per starting template, synthetic control templates were spiked into each sample at limiting dilution. Reads of 87 bp were generated by sequencing on the Illumina HiSeq System. Under the source paper's analysis protocol: PCR and sequencing errors were removed by a nearest neighbor algorithm that merged closely related sequences. TCR overlap was defined as the percentage of unique tumor TCR beta sequences that were also found in the peripheral blood of the same patient. Imported from immuneACCESS, the table was reduced by TCRdb to in-frame sequences with V and J called. These copies leave out some clones; in studies compared against another copy, an unresolved V gene accounts for under half, and the cause of the remainder is not known. V and J calls and clone size follow that table, whereas D and trimming were derived from the DNA. This sample comprises some 100,000 clones, about 83% of them detected only once. 2.5% to 3% of the sample belongs to the ten largest clones.

As for this clone: The antigen this receptor binds is unknown. No base quality information exists; no much larger clone differs at one position.

CDR3 length: 15 amino acids, cysteine to phenylalanine. This entry keeps only the CDR3 DNA: 45 bases, framed from base 1. CDR1 and CDR2 are read off the germline V gene as SGHRS and YFSETQ. V loses 0 bases, J loses 0 bases, and the germline ends lie 4 bases apart. Patients were selected on the basis of adequate residual fresh-frozen tumor tissue and more than two years of available survival data. None of the glioblastoma patients carried an isocitrate dehydrogenase mutation, although molecular status otherwise varied. PBMC were collected before vaccination, two weeks after the third vaccination, and at tumor progression when it occurred. The Qiagen DNeasy Blood extraction Kit was used to extract genomic DNA.

The receptor was isolated from a human donor with glioblastoma. The specimen comprised blood, sampled before dendritic cell vaccination. The receptor chain draws on TRBV5-1 and TRBJ2-6; confidence is insufficient to name the D gene. Read as DNA, the sequence is TGCGCCAGCAGCTTGGCCTACTCTGGGGCCAACGTCCTGACTTTC. This codes for CASSLAYSGANVLTF. Joined to the reference TRBV5-1 and TRBJ2-6 proteins, this CDR3 gives the full variable domain: KAGVTQTPRYLIKTRGQQVTLSCSPISGHRSVSWYQQTPGQGLQFLFEYFSETQRNKGNFPGRFSGRQFSNSRSEMNVSTLELGDSALYLCASSLAYSGANVLTFGAGSRLTVL.